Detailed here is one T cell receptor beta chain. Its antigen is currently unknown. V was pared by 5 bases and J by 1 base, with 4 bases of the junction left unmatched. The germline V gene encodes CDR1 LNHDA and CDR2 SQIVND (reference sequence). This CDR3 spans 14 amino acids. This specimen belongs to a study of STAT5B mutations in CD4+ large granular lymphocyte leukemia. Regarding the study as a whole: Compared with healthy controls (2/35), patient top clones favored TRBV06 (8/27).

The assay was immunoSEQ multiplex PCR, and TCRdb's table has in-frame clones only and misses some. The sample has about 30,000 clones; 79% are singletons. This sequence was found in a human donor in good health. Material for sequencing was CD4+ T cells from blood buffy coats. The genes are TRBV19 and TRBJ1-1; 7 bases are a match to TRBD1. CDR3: CASSGRQGNTEAFF. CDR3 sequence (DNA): TGTGCCAGTAGTGGACGACAGGGGAACACTGAAGCTTTCTTT.